This TCR beta chain was sequenced during a study of blood T cell repertoires in COVID-19. Across the whole study: The analysed material was cDNA or gDNA that came from T cells, B-cell-depleted T cells, or PBMCs.

The method was immunoSEQ multiplex PCR; TCRdb's version includes in-frame clones alone and lacks a portion of them. The table shows fewer than 75,000 clones, with roughly 90% occurring only once. CDR3 length: 13 amino acids. V lost 4 bases and J 5 bases, leaving 11 bases between the germline ends. The V gene is TRBV12-3 or TRBV12-4, the J gene TRBJ1-1; the D is unclear. The specimen sequenced was peripheral blood. The TCR sequence derives from a man between 65 and 85 years old with acute or convalescent COVID-19. Written as DNA, the CDR3 is TGTGCCAGCAGTTACCGGGTCGGAACTGAAGCTTTCTTT. Its translation is CASSYRVGTEAFF.